This is a list of T cell receptor beta chains from one sample in a study of lymphopenia after photon versus proton radiotherapy. Some clones are missing from TCRdb's copy, which holds only in-frame ones; the method was immunoSEQ multiplex PCR. Of around 16,000 clones listed, 80% to 90% were seen once; the top ten hold approximately 50%. The source was peripheral blood, collected from a patient treated with proton-based radiotherapy. These receptors were obtained from a woman aged 55 to 70 with cholangiocarcinoma. Some clones in this sample may be carry-over from other donors' samples. The CDR3 runs from the conserved cysteine through the conserved F or W. Fields, in order: V gene, J gene, CDR3 protein.

V gene: TRBV4-1; J gene: TRBJ1-2; CDR3 protein: CASSQGPERGYTF
V gene: TRBV29-1; J gene: TRBJ1-2; CDR3 protein: CSVNMGLDYGYTF
V gene: TRBV7-9; J gene: TRBJ2-7; CDR3 protein: CASSLGVREQYF
V gene: TRBV18; J gene: TRBJ2-1; CDR3 protein: CASSPLGNEQFF
V gene: TRBV2; J gene: TRBJ1-1; CDR3 protein: CASSETFSGLNTEAFF
V gene: TRBV7-2; J gene: TRBJ2-5; CDR3 protein: CASSRTGTSGSQETQYF
V gene: TRBV18; J gene: TRBJ2-7; CDR3 protein: CASGRLGWVYEQYF
V gene: TRBV9; J gene: TRBJ2-2; CDR3 protein: CASSPTSANTGELFF
V gene: TRBV9; J gene: TRBJ2-1; CDR3 protein: CASSVGFWVYEQFF
V gene: TRBV6-4; J gene: TRBJ1-5; CDR3 protein: CASNPSPGQPQHF
V gene: TRBV4-3; J gene: TRBJ2-1; CDR3 protein: CASSQDLPRGTGGHEQFF
V gene: TRBV7-8; J gene: TRBJ2-5; CDR3 protein: CASSPGGRFETQYF
V gene: TRBV6-6; J gene: TRBJ2-1; CDR3 protein: CASSDTSGINNEQFF
V gene: TRBV21-1; J gene: TRBJ2-7; CDR3 protein: CASPLTGRFYCEQYF
V gene: TRBV19; J gene: TRBJ2-7; CDR3 protein: CASSDWTGTEQYF
V gene: TRBV18; J gene: TRBJ1-2; CDR3 protein: CASSPGTDTLTYGYTF
V gene: TRBV30; J gene: TRBJ1-6; CDR3 protein: CAWSDGRVDNSPLHF
V gene: TRBV2; J gene: TRBJ2-7; CDR3 protein: CASMKLAGVSEQYF
V gene: TRBV30; J gene: TRBJ1-1; CDR3 protein: CASRGGGSYTEAFF
V gene: TRBV7-9; J gene: TRBJ2-5; CDR3 protein: CASSLGGQIEQYF
V gene: TRBV4-3; J gene: TRBJ2-2; CDR3 protein: CASSQDGAGIAGELFF
V gene: TRBV6-5; J gene: TRBJ1-1; CDR3 protein: CASSYSLRGESEAFF
V gene: TRBV18; J gene: TRBJ2-3; CDR3 protein: CASSPTSGQGFDTQYF
V gene: TRBV7-9; J gene: TRBJ1-2; CDR3 protein: CASSLIRPITPYGYTF
V gene: TRBV5-6; J gene: TRBJ2-3; CDR3 protein: CASSSVTGTGGSTDTQYF
V gene: TRBV6-7; J gene: TRBJ2-5; CDR3 protein: CASSYPKARQKSEETQYF